This TCR beta chain came from a study of radiotherapy plus CTLA-4 blockade in lung cancer. In this sample, this clone turned up a few times. V lost 0 bases and J 3 bases, leaving 12 bases between the germline ends. From germline, CDR1 is LNHNV and CDR2 YYDKDF (reference sequence). The CDR3 spans 15 residues. Profiling relied on immunoSEQ multiplex PCR, and the TCRdb table lists in-frame clones only, not all of them. Of some 32,000 clones listed, approximately 80% are singletons. The gene calls are TRBV15 and TRBJ2-7, with a tentative D call TRBD1 (7 bases). This clonotype was obtained from a human donor with non-small cell lung cancer that progressed on radiotherapy plus ipilimumab. The sample was peripheral blood, taken from a patient treated with radiotherapy plus ipilimumab. CDR3 bases: TGTGCCACCAGCAGAGAGACAGGGACTGTCTACGAGCAGTACTTC. It codes for CATSRETGTVYEQYF.